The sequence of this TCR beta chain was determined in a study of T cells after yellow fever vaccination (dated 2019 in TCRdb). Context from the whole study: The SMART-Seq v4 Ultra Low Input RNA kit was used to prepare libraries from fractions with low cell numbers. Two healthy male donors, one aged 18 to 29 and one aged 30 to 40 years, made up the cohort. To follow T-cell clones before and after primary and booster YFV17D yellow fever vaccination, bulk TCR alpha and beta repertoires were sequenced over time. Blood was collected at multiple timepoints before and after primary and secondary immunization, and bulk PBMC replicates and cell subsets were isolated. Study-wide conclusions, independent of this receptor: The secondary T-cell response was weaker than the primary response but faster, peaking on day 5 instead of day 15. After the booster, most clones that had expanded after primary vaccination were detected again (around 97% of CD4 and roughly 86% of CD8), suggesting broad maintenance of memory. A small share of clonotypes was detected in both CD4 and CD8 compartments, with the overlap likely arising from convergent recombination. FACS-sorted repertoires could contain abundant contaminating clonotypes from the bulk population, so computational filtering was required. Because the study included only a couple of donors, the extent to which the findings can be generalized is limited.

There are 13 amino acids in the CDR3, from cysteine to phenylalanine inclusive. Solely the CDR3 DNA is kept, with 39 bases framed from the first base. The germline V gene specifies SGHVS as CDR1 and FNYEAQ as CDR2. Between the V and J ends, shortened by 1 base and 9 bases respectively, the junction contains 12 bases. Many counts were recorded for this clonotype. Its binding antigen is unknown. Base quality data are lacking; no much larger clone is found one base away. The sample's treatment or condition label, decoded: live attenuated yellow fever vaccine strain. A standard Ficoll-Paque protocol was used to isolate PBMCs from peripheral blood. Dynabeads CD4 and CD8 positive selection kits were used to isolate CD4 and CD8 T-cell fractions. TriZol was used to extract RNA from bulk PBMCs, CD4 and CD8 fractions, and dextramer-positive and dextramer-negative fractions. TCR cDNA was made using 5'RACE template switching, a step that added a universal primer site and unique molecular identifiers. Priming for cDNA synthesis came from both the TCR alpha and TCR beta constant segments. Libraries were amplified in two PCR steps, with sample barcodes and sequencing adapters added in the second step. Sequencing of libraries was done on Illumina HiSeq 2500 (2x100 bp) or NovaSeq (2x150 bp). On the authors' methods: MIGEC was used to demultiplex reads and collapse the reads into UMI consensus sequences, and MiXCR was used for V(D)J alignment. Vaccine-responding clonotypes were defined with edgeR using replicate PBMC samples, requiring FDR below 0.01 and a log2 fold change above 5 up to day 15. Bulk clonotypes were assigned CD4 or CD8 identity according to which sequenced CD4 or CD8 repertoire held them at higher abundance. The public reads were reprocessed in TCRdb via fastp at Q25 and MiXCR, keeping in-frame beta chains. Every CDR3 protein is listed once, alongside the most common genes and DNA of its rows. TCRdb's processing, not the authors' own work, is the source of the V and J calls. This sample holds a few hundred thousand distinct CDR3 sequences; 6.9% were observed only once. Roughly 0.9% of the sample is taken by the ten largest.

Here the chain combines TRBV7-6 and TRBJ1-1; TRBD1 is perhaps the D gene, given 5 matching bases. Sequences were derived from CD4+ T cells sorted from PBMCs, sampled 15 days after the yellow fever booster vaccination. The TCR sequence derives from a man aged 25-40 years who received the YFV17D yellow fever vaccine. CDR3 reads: CASSLDLGAQAFF. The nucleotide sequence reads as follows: TGTGCCAGCAGCTTAGATTTAGGGGCGCAAGCTTTCTTT.